The 10 T cell receptor beta chains in this list originate from one sample, sequenced in a study of blood T cell repertoires in COVID-19. TCRdb keeps only in-frame clones here, not all; method: immunoSEQ multiplex PCR. The table shows 99,000 or so clones, with roughly 85% occurring only once. Specimen: peripheral blood. The source is a woman of 80 years or more with acute or convalescent COVID-19.

The rearrangement links TRBV28 to TRBJ1-3; 10 nucleotides agree with TRBD1. CDR1 and CDR2 from the germline V gene are MDHEN and SYDVKM. The CDR3 consists of 11 residues. After removal of 8 bases from V and 9 bases from J, the junction contained 1 base not matched to a gene. The CDR3 protein is CASRQGATIYF. In DNA form, the CDR3 reads TGTGCCAGCCGACAGGGGGCCACCATATATTTT. The full variable domain, in which reference TRBV28 and TRBJ1-3 provide the parts outside the CDR3, is DVKVTQSSRYLVKRTGEKVFLECVQDMDHENMFWYRQDPGLGLRLIYFSYDVKMKEKGDIPEGYSVSREKKERFSLILESASTNQTSMYLCASRQGATIYFGEGSWLTVV.

The chain combines TRBV29-1 with TRBJ2-5; D uncertain. This CDR3 region has 12 residues. The ends were cut back, 4 bases at V and 1 base at J, with 7 bases in the middle. In germline, CDR1 is SQVTM, CDR2 ANQGSEA. CDR3 protein: CSVGQSQETQYF. The CDR3 DNA follows: TGCAGCGTTGGGCAAAGCCAAGAGACCCAGTACTTC.

This rearrangement joins TRBV5-1 to TRBJ1-2; the D gene is possibly TRBD1 (6 bases). CDR3 length: 14 amino acids. V lost 5 bases and J lost 4, with 15 bases in between. Germline V gene data show CDR1 as SGHRS and CDR2 as YFSETQ. For the CDR3, the DNA is TGCGCCAGCAGTTCAGGGGTAGACGGCTATGGCTACACCTTC. This encodes CASSSGVDGYGYTF. Combining the CDR3 with reference TRBV5-1 and TRBJ1-2 gives the whole variable domain KAGVTQTPRYLIKTRGQQVTLSCSPISGHRSVSWYQQTPGQGLQFLFEYFSETQRNKGNFPGRFSGRQFSNSRSEMNVSTLELGDSALYLCASSSGVDGYGYTFGSGTRLTVV.

The chain has TRBV6-5 and TRBJ2-1; D gene unclear. Trimming shortened V by 6 bases and J by 2 bases, and 14 bases separated the two germline ends. The CDR3 extends over 15 amino acids. The germline gives CDR1 MNHEY, CDR2 SVGAGI. Here the CDR3 reads CASRITYSTYNEQFF. DNA of the CDR3: TGTGCCAGCAGAATTACTTACTCTACCTACAATGAGCAGTTCTTC.

V and J are TRBV2 and TRBJ2-1; 16 bases align to TRBD2. Germline loops: CDR1 SNHLY, CDR2 FYNNEI. The CDR3 is 17 amino acids. The V gene end was trimmed by 2 bases and the J gene end by 10 bases; junction bases not matched to a gene: 8. The CDR3 reads CASSEIRGTSGREEQFF. In nucleotides, the CDR3 is TGTGCCAGCAGTGAAATTCGTGGGACTAGCGGGAGGGAGGAGCAGTTCTTC.

This clone occurred once. CDR3 sequence (DNA): TGTGCCAGTAGTTCCCAGACTAGCGCGGCGGGGAATGAGCAGTTCTTC. Its protein product is CASSSQTSAAGNEQFF. The chain combines TRBV19 with TRBJ2-1; 8 bases align to TRBD2. Germline V lookup: CDR1 LNHDA, CDR2 SQIVND (reference sequence). This CDR3 has 16 residues. The trim removed 5 bases at V and 7 bases at J, leaving 13 bases unmatched.

This clone occurred once. This chain joins TRBV5-5 and TRBJ1-2; 7 bases are shared with TRBD1. The CDR3 covers 14 residues. Germline V gene data show CDR1 as SGHKS and CDR2 as YYEKEE (reference sequence). Trimming took 4 bases from V and 3 from J; bases not matched to a gene: 6. The CDR3 is CASSPRQGDYGYTF. The CDR3 DNA is TGTGCCAGCAGCCCTAGACAGGGCGACTATGGCTACACCTTC.

V is TRBV2 and J is TRBJ1-1; D call uncertain. The CDR3 totals 10 residues. V gave up 7 bases and J gave up 3 bases, with 3 bases separating them. Germline CDR1 and CDR2: SNHLY and FYNNEI. CDR3: CASTYTEAFF. The DNA of the CDR3 is TGTGCCAGCACCTACACTGAAGCTTTCTTT.

The rearrangement joins TRBV7-9 to TRBJ2-3, with TRBD1 matching over 8 bases. The CDR3 spans 16 residues. The V segment lost 0 bases and the J segment 4 bases; nucleotides outside the gene matches: 6. Per the germline V gene, CDR1 is SEHNR and CDR2 is FQNEAQ (reference sequence). CDR3 in DNA: TGTGCCAGCAGCTTAGCCCGGACAGGGCCCCCAGATACGCAGTATTTT. Residues: CASSLARTGPPDTQYF. Complete variable domain (other parts from reference TRBV7-9 and TRBJ2-3): DTGVSQNPRHKITKRGQNVTFRCDPISEHNRLYWYRQTLGQGPEFLTYFQNEAQLEKSRLLSDRFSAERPKGSFSTLEIQRTEQGDSAMYLCASSLARTGPPDTQYFGPGTRLTVL.

The V and J genes are TRBV5-8 and TRBJ1-1, with 7 bases identical to TRBD1. Germline assignment: CDR1 SGHTS and CDR2 YDEGEE. V was pared by 5 bases and J by 0 bases, with 16 bases of the junction left unmatched. The CDR3 is 18 amino acids. CDR3 nucleotide sequence: TGTGCCAGCAGTAACCTACTTGGGGACAGCGAGATGAACACTGAAGCTTTCTTT. This translates into CASSNLLGDSEMNTEAFF.